This paragraph reports one T cell receptor beta chain. This record comes from a study of identical twins. From germline, CDR1 is SGHRS and CDR2 YFSETQ. V was clipped by 4 bases and J by 6 bases; unmatched bases: 9. The length of the CDR3 is 15 residues. TCRdb independently ran MiXCR on the 5' RACE reads; one entry per CDR3 protein. The repertoire holds around 300,000 distinct CDR3 sequences, with about 8% as singletons. This sample was also put to use in a study of yellow fever vaccine responses in identical twins.

Sequencing used memory (CD45RO+) T cells sorted from blood. The TCR comes from a woman between 18 and 29 years old in good health. The chain combines TRBV5-1 with TRBJ2-7, with 11 bases lining up with TRBD2. The CDR3 DNA follows: TGCGCCAGCAGCCCGACTAGCGGGACTTCTGGCGAGCAGTACTTC. The encoded protein is CASSPTSGTSGEQYF.